Presented here are 6 T cell receptor beta chains from one specimen sequenced in a study of PD-1 blockade in mismatch repair-deficient tumors. Time point described: roughly 9-day in vitro stimulation with candidate neoantigen peptide 5. For these TCRs, the target antigens are not known. Repertoires were generated with immunoSEQ multiplex PCR, while TCRdb's copy carries only in-frame clones and drops some. The sample yields 16,000 or so clones, under 90% seen once. This specimen consisted of cells cultured in vitro, obtained from a patient treated with pembrolizumab. These receptors all come from an adult with mismatch repair-deficient cancer.

J is TRBJ2-2 and V is TRBV9; no clear D. Germline V gene data show CDR1 as SGDLS and CDR2 as YYNGEE. Trimming pared 0 bases from V and 1 base from J, leaving 4 bases between. The CDR3 spans 14 residues. CDR3 coding DNA: TGTGCCAGCAGCGTAGGCGGGAACACCGGGGAGCTGTTTTTT. Its translation is CASSVGGNTGELFF.

This clone has only one observation. The rearrangement links TRBV6-1 to TRBJ1-1; D is unclear. The germline V gene encodes CDR1 MNHNS and CDR2 SASEGT. The V gene lost 3 bases and the J gene lost 2 bases, with 13 bases spanning the gap. The CDR3 extends over 15 amino acids. CDR3 sequence: CASSDIWAGNTEAFF. The CDR3 DNA follows: TGTGCCAGCAGTGATATCTGGGCGGGAAACACTGAAGCTTTCTTT.

CDR3 residues: CASSLAFPSTQYF. CDR3 DNA: TGTGCCAGTAGTCTGGCGTTCCCCTCTACGCAGTATTTT. The chain couples TRBV19 to TRBJ2-3; D unresolved. CDR1 is LNHDA, CDR2 SQIVND, per germline (reference sequence). Trimming left V 5 bases short and J 8 bases short, with 14 bases between. The CDR3 runs 13 residues.

The rearrangement links TRBV6-5 to TRBJ2-5, with D hard to call. CDR1 MNHEY and CDR2 SVGAGI come from the germline V gene. The CDR3 extends over 12 amino acids. Trimming shortened V by 6 bases and J by 9 bases, and 14 bases separated the two germline ends. The CDR3 nucleotides are TGTGCCAGCAGGGGCGTTGGGTCGGCCCAGTACTTC. Translated, it gives CASRGVGSAQYF.

The rearrangement joins TRBV5-1 to TRBJ1-1; the match to TRBD1 covers 8 bases. The germline V gene encodes CDR1 SGHRS and CDR2 YFSETQ. CDR3 length: 15 amino acids. The V and J ends lost 0 bases and 3 bases, in that order; junction bases with no gene match: 4. CDR3 sequence (DNA): TGCGCCAGCAGCTTGGGTCCGGACAGGGACACTGAAGCTTTCTTT. The encoded protein is CASSLGPDRDTEAFF.

V gene TRBV28 combines with J gene TRBJ1-5, with TRBD1 as a possible D gene (6 bases). The CDR3 totals 19 residues. Deletions cut 1 base from V and 1 base from J, with 20 bases between. From germline, CDR1 is MDHEN and CDR2 SYDVKM. The CDR3 DNA sequence: TGTGCCAGCAGTTTATACCATTTAGTTGGGGGCGACAGCAATCAGCCCCAGCATTTT. Translated, it gives CASSLYHLVGGDSNQPQHF.